One sample yielded the 27 T cell receptor beta chains listed below, sequenced in a study of breast tumors, draining lymph nodes, adjacent tissues. TCRdb called the multiplex PCR reads again in MiXCR, with one record for every CDR3 protein. The sample lists around 250,000 distinct CDR3 sequences, under 40% occurring once. The lymph nodes were axillary draining lymph nodes from breast cancer patients. Material: axillary lymph node tissue. These receptors were obtained from a female donor with breast cancer. Some clones in this sample may be carry-over from other donors' samples.

Ten or more counts support this clonotype. V is TRBV20-1 and J is TRBJ2-5, with TRBD1 matching 7 bases. With 7 bases clipped from V and 3 bases from J, the junction kept 2 bases outside the gene matches. Germline CDR1 is DFQATT and CDR2 is SNEGSKA (reference sequence). This CDR3 has 11 amino acids. The CDR3 DNA is TGCAGTGGCACAGGGGAAGAGACCCAGTACTTC. Its protein product is CSGTGEETQYF.

This clonotype has at least ten counts. The rearrangement joins TRBV5-6 to TRBJ1-6, with D perhaps TRBD1 (5 bases). The germline V gene has CDR1 SGHDT and CDR2 YYEEEE. V lost 1 base and J lost 3, with 11 bases in between. The length of the CDR3 is 16 residues. This CDR3 is CASSLRGFGYNSPLHF. The CDR3 region has the DNA TGTGCCAGCAGCTTGCGGGGGTTTGGCTATAATTCACCCCTCCACTTT.

In this sample, this clonotype turned up many times. The chain employs TRBV11-2 and TRBJ1-4; no clear D gene. CDR1 is SGHAT and CDR2 is FQNNGV in the germline V gene. This CDR3 spans 15 amino acids. Trimming removed 1 base at V and 5 bases at J, with 11 bases between. This CDR3 reads CASSLVRAVNEKLFF. In DNA, the CDR3 is TGTGCCAGCAGCTTAGTAAGGGCAGTAAATGAAAAACTGTTTTTT.

This clonotype showed up many times. The V gene is TRBV2, the J gene TRBJ2-7; tentatively, D is TRBD1 (6 bases). The germline V gene encodes CDR1 SNHLY and CDR2 FYNNEI. V gave up 0 bases and J gave up 2 bases, with 14 bases separating them. There are 16 residues in the CDR3. DNA of the CDR3: TGTGCCAGCAGTGAAGCGGAAAGAAGGGGGACCTACGAGCAGTACTTC. The encoded protein is CASSEAERRGTYEQYF.

On this clonotype itself: The missing conserved phenylalanine or tryptophan at the end of this CDR3 makes a read error likely. Because the CDR3's place on the DNA is in doubt, the DNA is left out and the CDR3 is given as listed by TCRdb. CDR3 in amino acids: CASGIAGARKCRAA. The chain combines TRBV7-4 with TRBJ1-6; TRBD1, the table's D call, lacks a check against the DNA. The germline V gene encodes CDR1 SGHVT and CDR2 SQSDAQ. The CDR3 adds up to 14 amino acids, both ends counted.

This clonotype was seen ten or more times. This chain connects TRBV12-3 or TRBV12-4 to TRBJ2-1; 14 bases are shared with TRBD2. CDR3 length equals 15 residues. V shed 7 bases and J 7 bases; nucleotides not matched to a gene: 6. CDR3 nucleotides: TGTGCCAGCATCTCGGGACTAGCGGGAGCTAATGAGCAGTTCTTC. Translated: CASISGLAGANEQFF.

This clonotype was picked up many times. This chain connects TRBV2 to TRBJ2-7, with D perhaps given as TRBD1 or TRBD2 (5 bases each). V lost 5 bases and J lost 2, with 16 bases in between. In germline, CDR1 is SNHLY, CDR2 FYNNEI. The CDR3 is made up of 15 amino acids. The CDR3: CASSQGEGAPYEQYF. As DNA, the CDR3 is TGTGCCAGCAGTCAGGGAGAAGGGGCCCCCTACGAGCAGTACTTC.

This clonotype was recorded a few times. A much larger clone lies one base from this, so it may be a read error. The rearrangement joins TRBV20-1 to TRBJ2-1; TRBD2 agrees at 8 bases. Germline V gene data show CDR1 as DFQATT and CDR2 as SNEGSKA (reference sequence). The CDR3 has 14 amino acids. V lost 8 bases to trimming and J lost 9 bases; unmatched junction nucleotides: 15. Here the CDR3 DNA reads TGCAGTACCATCCGGGCGGCGGGAGGCGCTGAGCAGTTCTTC. Translating it yields CSTIRAAGGAEQFF.

In its sample, this clonotype was seen many times. The CDR3 bases are TGTGCCAGCAGCTTAGCGAACCTCGGGGACGAGCAGTACTTC. It is translated as CASSLANLGDEQYF. This rearrangement joins TRBV7-2 to TRBJ2-7, with D possibly being TRBD2 (5 bases). The V and J ends lost 0 bases and 5 bases respectively, with 11 bases between them. The CDR3 is 14 amino acids. Germline V gene lookup returns CDR1 SGHTA and CDR2 FQGNSA.

Details on this clonotype: The junction differs from germline at one of its ends, possibly a read error. This chain joins TRBV7-7 and TRBJ1-4; D is perhaps TRBD1 (5 bases). This CDR3 comprises 9 residues. Germline loops: CDR1 SSHAT, CDR2 FNYEAQ (reference sequence). The CDR3 DNA reads TGTGCTAGCAGCTTAGCGCAGGGTTGG. It codes for CASSLAQGW.

The CDR3 nucleotides read TGTGCCACCAGTGATTCGCCAACGGGACTCGGCTCCTACGAGCAGTACTTC. It codes for CATSDSPTGLGSYEQYF. The chain recombines TRBV24-1 with TRBJ2-7, with a weak D call TRBD2 (6 bases). Germline V lookup: CDR1 KGHDR, CDR2 SFDVKD. V dropped 2 bases and J dropped 0 bases, with 16 bases sitting between them. The CDR3 extends over 17 amino acids.

At least ten counts were recorded for this clonotype. This chain uses TRBV4-2 with TRBJ2-7; D is unresolved. Germline CDR1 reads LGHNA; CDR2 reads YNFKEQ. This CDR3 spans 14 amino acids. The V end was cut by 4 bases, the J end by 3 bases, with 13 bases between. The CDR3 loop reads CASSRSDPDYEQYF. The CDR3 DNA reads TGTGCCAGCAGCCGGAGTGACCCCGACTACGAGCAGTACTTC.

The sample holds a few counts of this clonotype. This chain uses TRBV3-1 with TRBJ2-3; 9 bases fit TRBD2. V dropped 3 bases and J dropped 3; count of bases not matched to a gene: 4. CDR1 is LGHDT, CDR2 YNNKEL, per germline (reference sequence). The CDR3 is made up of 15 amino acids. CDR3 coding DNA: TGTGCCAGCAGCCAGGGTGCGGGGGGGACAGATACGCAGTATTTT. Translating gives CASSQGAGGTDTQYF.

This chain links TRBV18 with TRBJ2-5; D possibly matches TRBD1 or TRBD2 (6 bases each). The V end was cut by 1 base, the J end by 2 bases, with 17 bases between. CDR1 KGHSH and CDR2 LQKENI come from the germline V gene. This CDR3 is 17 amino acids long. The CDR3 DNA sequence: TGTGCCAGCTCACCACTCACGGCAGGGGACTCGCAAGAGACCCAGTACTTC. Translating it yields CASSPLTAGDSQETQYF. Full variable domain (remainder filled in from reference TRBV18 and TRBJ2-5): NAGVMQNPRHLVRRRGQEARLRCSPMKGHSHVYWYRQLPEEGLKFMVYLQKENIIDESGMPKERFSAEFPKEGPSILRIQQVVRGDSAAYFCASSPLTAGDSQETQYFGPGTRLLVL.

Ten or more counts support this clonotype. The chain uses TRBV24-1 and TRBJ2-1; 7 nucleotides line up with TRBD2. The germline V gene encodes CDR1 KGHDR and CDR2 SFDVKD. Unmatched junction bases numbered 8, after V lost 1 base and J lost 3 bases. This CDR3 region has 17 residues. CDR3 sequence reads: CATSDFAGDLLYNEQFF. The CDR3 DNA reads TGTGCCACCAGTGATTTTGCGGGGGACTTGCTCTACAATGAGCAGTTCTTC.

This clonotype was counted ten times or more. CDR3 nucleotides: TGTGCCAGCAGCCCCCGGCCAATCAGCTCTGGGGCCAACGTCCTGACTTTC. Translating it yields CASSPRPISSGANVLTF. The chain links TRBV9 to TRBJ2-6; D not certain. The CDR3 contains 17 residues. Trimming left V 4 bases short and J 0 bases short, with 14 bases between. CDR1 and CDR2 (germline): SGDLS, YYNGEE.

The V call is TRBV2, the J call TRBJ1-5; D remains ambiguous. The CDR3 sequence is 11 residues long. Germline V CDR1 and CDR2: SNHLY, FYNNEI. V was trimmed by 5 bases and J by 11 bases, leaving 10 bases between them. The CDR3 DNA sequence: TGTGCCAGCAGTTTAGGAGAGACCCAGCATTTT. As protein: CASSLGETQHF.

This clonotype came up many times. The CDR3 loop reads CASSAGQGSGGYTF. The CDR3 DNA sequence: TGTGCCAGCAGCGCGGGACAGGGGAGTGGGGGCTACACCTTC. The chain uses TRBV7-2 and TRBJ1-2; 10 bases line up with TRBD1. CDR1 and CDR2 from the germline V gene are SGHTA and FQGNSA. V gave up 5 bases and J gave up 8 bases; unmatched junction bases: 8. This CDR3 comprises 14 residues.

This rearrangement joins TRBV25-1 to TRBJ2-3, with 8 positions matching TRBD1. The CDR3 spans 16 residues. Unmatched junction bases numbered 4, after V lost 2 bases and J lost 0 bases. CDR1 and CDR2 from the germline V gene are MGHDK and SYGVNS. The CDR3 sequence: CASSEGTGASTDTQYF. In DNA, the CDR3 is TGTGCCAGCAGTGAAGGGACAGGAGCTAGCACAGATACGCAGTATTTT.

This clonotype was seen more than once but under ten times. The chain joins TRBV6-6 to TRBJ2-7; perhaps TRBD1 as D (6 bases). Germline loops: CDR1 MNHNY, CDR2 SVGAGI (reference sequence). The CDR3 sequence is 15 residues long. V lost 2 bases, J lost 0 bases, and 11 bases lay in between. The CDR3 bases are TGTGCCAGCAGTTACCAGGGACACAGCTCCTACGAGCAGTACTTC. This translates into CASSYQGHSSYEQYF.

This clonotype was counted at least ten times. The rearrangement links TRBV6-4 to TRBJ2-3; TRBD2 might be the D (6 bases). Germline-derived CDR1 and CDR2 are MRHNA and SNTAGT. V was cut by 2 bases and J by 11 bases, with 14 bases left in between. This CDR3 comprises 13 residues. The CDR3: CASSDGPRGMQYF. As DNA, the CDR3 is TGTGCCAGCAGTGACGGTCCCCGGGGGATGCAGTATTTT.

The CDR3 DNA sequence: TGCAGTGCTAGAGATTTGAATGAGGTAGCGGGAGTCCAGGCCGAGCAGTACTTC. Its translation is CSARDLNEVAGVQAEQYF. The chain combines TRBV20-1 with TRBJ2-7; 9 nucleotides align to TRBD2. Germline-derived CDR1 and CDR2 are DFQATT and SNEGSKA (reference sequence). This CDR3 comprises 18 residues. Germline trimming cut 0 bases from V and 6 bases from J; bases unmatched to any gene: 18.

This clonotype was seen at least ten times. This chain uses TRBV24-1 with TRBJ2-7; D is possibly TRBD1 or TRBD2 (5 bases each). From germline, CDR1 is KGHDR and CDR2 SFDVKD. CDR3 length: 15 amino acids. The ends were cut back, 4 bases at V and 2 bases at J, with 14 bases in the middle. In DNA form, the CDR3 reads TGTGCCACCAGTGACCCCCGGGACGGCGCCTACGAGCAGTACTTC. It codes for CATSDPRDGAYEQYF.

This clonotype has ten or more counts. V and J are TRBV5-6 and TRBJ1-6; D is ambiguous. Germline CDR1 is SGHDT and CDR2 is YYEEEE. The CDR3 runs to 13 residues. The V and J ends lost 2 bases and 6 bases respectively, with 6 bases between them. The DNA of the CDR3 is TGTGCCAGCAGCTTACCGGTTAATTCACCCCTCCACTTT. This gives the protein CASSLPVNSPLHF.

This clonotype was seen many times. The chain is built from TRBV14 and TRBJ1-4; a weak D match, TRBD1 (5 bases). In germline, CDR1 is SGHDN, CDR2 FVKESK. The CDR3 extends over 17 amino acids. The germline V and J ends were trimmed by 0 bases and 3 bases, with 14 bases remaining between them. The CDR3 bases are TGTGCCAGCAGCCAAGAACCCATACAGGTGGCTAATGAAAAACTGTTTTTT. Translation gives CASSQEPIQVANEKLFF.

This clonotype was detected many times. The genes are TRBV12-3 or TRBV12-4 and TRBJ1-3; perhaps TRBD1 as D (6 bases). V was clipped by 1 base and J by 8 bases, with 9 bases between them. The CDR3 runs to 13 residues. The CDR3 region is CASSLVRGDTIYF. CDR3 nucleotide sequence: TGTGCCAGCAGTTTAGTGAGGGGGGACACCATATATTTT.

This clonotype was recorded at least ten times. This chain links TRBV7-3 with TRBJ2-2; 9 bases match TRBD1. CDR1 and CDR2 from the germline V gene are SGHTA and FQGTGA. The CDR3 spans 15 residues. V shed 5 bases and J 4 bases; nucleotides not matched to a gene: 5. In DNA, the CDR3 is TGTGCCAGCAGCCAGACAGGGGGGGGCACCGGGGAGCTGTTTTTT. Translated: CASSQTGGGTGELFF.